This TCR beta chain was sequenced during a study of shared clonotypes between healthy human individuals. Naivety among CD8 cells was defined by CD45RO negativity and positive CCR7 selection, thereby excluding terminally differentiated effector memory CD45RA+ cells. As processed by the authors: Filtering differed because ImmunoSEQ produced junction-only sequences that carried no quality scores. Produced via immunoSEQ multiplex PCR; TCRdb's table is partial and in-frame only. Clone size and V and J calls were adopted from that table, with D and trimming inferred from the DNA. The data show around 2,100,000 clones, 85% to 95% seen once. As for this clone: Its antigen remains unidentified.

The CDR3 contains 15 residues. The germline gives CDR1 SGHRS, CDR2 YFSETQ. Trimming removed 0 bases at V and 3 bases at J, with 13 bases between. Overall study findings and caveats: The genetic and exposure-history diversity represented was limited by few donors.

The clonotype was recovered from a young man in good health. Source material: naive CD8+ T cells sorted from blood. The rearrangement joins TRBV5-1 to TRBJ2-7; a possible D gene is TRBD1 (5 bases). The CDR3 loop is CASSLGAGLLYEQYF. CDR3 coding DNA: TGCGCCAGCAGCTTGGGGGCAGGGTTACTCTACGAGCAGTACTTC.